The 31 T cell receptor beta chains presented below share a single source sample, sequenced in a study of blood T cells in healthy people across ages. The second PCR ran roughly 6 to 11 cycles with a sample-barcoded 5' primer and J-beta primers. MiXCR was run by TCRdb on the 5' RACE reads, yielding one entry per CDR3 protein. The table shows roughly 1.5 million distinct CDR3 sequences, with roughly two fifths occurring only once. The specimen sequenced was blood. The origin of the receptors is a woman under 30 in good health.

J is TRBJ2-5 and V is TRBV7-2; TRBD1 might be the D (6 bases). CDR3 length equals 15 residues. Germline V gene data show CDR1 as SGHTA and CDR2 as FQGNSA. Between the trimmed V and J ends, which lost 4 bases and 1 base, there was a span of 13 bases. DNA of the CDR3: TGTGCCAGCAGCTCACCGCAGGGGATCCAAGAGACCCAGTACTTC. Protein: CASSSPQGIQETQYF.

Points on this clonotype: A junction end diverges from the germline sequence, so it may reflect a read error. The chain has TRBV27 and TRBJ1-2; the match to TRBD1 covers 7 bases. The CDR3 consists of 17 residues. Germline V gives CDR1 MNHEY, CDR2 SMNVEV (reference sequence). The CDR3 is CANSLSIYRGANYGYTF. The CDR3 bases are TGTGCCAACAGTTTATCGATCTACAGGGGCGCTAACTATGGCTACACCTTC.

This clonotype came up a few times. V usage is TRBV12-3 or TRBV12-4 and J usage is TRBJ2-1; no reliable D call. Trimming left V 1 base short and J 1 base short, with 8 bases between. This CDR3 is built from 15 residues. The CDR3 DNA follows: TGTGCCAGCAGTTTAGGAAGGGTTTCCTACAATGAGCAGTTCTTC. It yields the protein CASSLGRVSYNEQFF.

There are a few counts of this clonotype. CDR3 nucleotides: TGCGCCAGCAGCCACAGGGAGATTAATGAAAAACTGTTTTTT. Its translation: CASSHREINEKLFF. The chain joins TRBV4-3 to TRBJ1-4; a weak D match, TRBD1 (5 bases). There are 14 residues in the CDR3. CDR1 and CDR2 from the germline V gene are LGHNA and YSLEER. V dropped 3 bases and J dropped 4 bases, with 9 bases sitting between them.

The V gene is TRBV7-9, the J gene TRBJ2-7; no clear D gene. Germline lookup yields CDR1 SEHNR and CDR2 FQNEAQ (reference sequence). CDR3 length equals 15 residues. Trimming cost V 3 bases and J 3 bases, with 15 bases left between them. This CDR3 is CASSFITLGVYEQYF. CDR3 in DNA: TGTGCCAGCAGCTTTATCACCCTAGGCGTCTACGAGCAGTACTTC.

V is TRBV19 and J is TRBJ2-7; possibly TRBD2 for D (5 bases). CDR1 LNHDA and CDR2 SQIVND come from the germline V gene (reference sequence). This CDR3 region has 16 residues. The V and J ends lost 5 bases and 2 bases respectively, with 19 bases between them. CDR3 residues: CASSPGGGYRAYEQYF. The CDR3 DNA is TGTGCCAGTAGTCCGGGTGGAGGATATCGGGCCTACGAGCAGTACTTC.

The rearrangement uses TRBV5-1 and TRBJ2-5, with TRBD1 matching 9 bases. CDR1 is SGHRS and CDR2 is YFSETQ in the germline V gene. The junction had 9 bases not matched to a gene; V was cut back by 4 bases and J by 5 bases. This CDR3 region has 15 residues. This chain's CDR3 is CASSPQTGGMETQYF. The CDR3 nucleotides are TGCGCCAGCAGCCCGCAGACAGGGGGGATGGAGACCCAGTACTTC.

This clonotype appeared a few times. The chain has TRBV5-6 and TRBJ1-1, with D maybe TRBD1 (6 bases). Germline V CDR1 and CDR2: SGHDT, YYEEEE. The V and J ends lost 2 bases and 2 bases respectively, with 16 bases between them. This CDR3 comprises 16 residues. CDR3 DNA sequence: TGTGCCAGCAGCTTAAGGGGGGCCCCACGTAACACTGAAGCTTTCTTT. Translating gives CASSLRGAPRNTEAFF.

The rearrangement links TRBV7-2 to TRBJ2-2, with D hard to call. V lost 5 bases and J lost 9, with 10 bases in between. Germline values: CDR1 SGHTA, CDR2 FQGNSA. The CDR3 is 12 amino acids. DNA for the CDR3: TGTGCCAGCAGCCCCCTAAGGCGGGAGCTGTTTTTT. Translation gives CASSPLRRELFF.

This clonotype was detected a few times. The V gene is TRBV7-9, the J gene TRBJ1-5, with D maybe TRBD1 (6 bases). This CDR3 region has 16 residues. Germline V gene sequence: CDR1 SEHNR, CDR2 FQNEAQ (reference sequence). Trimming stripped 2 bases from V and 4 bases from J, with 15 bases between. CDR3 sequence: CASSLTLTGGNQPQHF. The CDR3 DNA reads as TGTGCCAGCAGCTTAACCCTGACAGGTGGGAATCAGCCCCAGCATTTT.

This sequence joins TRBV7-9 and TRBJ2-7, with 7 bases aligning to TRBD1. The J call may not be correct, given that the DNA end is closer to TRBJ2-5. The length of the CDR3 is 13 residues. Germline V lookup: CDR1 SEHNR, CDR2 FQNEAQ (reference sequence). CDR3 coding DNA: TGTGCCAGCAGCCTACAGGGGTACGAGACCCAGTACTTC. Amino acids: CASSLQGYETQYF.

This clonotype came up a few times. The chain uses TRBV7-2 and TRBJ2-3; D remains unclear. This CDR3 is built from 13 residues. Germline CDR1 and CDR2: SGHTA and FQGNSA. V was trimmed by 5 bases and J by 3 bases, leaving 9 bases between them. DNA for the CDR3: TGTGCCAGCAGCCACTGGACGACAGATACGCAGTATTTT. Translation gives CASSHWTTDTQYF.

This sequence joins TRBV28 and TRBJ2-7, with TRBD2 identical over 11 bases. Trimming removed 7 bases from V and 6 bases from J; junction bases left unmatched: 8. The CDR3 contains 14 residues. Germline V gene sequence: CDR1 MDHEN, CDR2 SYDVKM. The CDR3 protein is CASNVLAGASEQYF. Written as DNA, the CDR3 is TGTGCCAGCAATGTACTAGCGGGAGCCTCCGAGCAGTACTTC.

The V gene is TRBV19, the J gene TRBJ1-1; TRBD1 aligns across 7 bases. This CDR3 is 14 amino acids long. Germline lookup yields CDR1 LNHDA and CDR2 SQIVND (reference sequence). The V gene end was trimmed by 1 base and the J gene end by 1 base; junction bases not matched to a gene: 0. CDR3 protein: CASSIAGGNTEAFF. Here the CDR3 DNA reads TGTGCCAGTAGTATAGCAGGGGGGAACACTGAAGCTTTCTTT.

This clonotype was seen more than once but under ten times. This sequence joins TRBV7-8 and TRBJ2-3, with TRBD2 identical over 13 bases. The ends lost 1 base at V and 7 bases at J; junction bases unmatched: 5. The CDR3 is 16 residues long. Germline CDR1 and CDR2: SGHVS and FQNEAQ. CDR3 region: CASSLGGLAGVYTQYF. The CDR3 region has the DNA TGTGCCAGCAGCTTAGGAGGACTAGCGGGAGTGTATACGCAGTATTTT. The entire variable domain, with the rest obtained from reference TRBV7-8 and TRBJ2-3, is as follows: GAGVSQSPRYKVAKRGQDVALRCDPISGHVSLFWYQQALGQGPEFLTYFQNEAQLDKSGLPSDRFFAERPEGSVSTLKIQRTQQEDSAVYLCASSLGGLAGVYTQYFGPGTRLTVL.

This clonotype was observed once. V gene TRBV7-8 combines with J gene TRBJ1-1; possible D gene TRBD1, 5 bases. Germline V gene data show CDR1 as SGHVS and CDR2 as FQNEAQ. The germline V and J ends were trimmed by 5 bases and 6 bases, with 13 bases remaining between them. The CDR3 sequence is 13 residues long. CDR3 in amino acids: CASSRHDRAEAFF. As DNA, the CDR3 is TGTGCCAGCAGCCGCCACGACAGAGCTGAAGCTTTCTTT.

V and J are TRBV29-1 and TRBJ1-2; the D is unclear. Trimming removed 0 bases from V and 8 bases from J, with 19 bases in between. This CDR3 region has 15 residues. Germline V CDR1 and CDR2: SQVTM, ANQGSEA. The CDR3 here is CSVEEKVYIRKGYTF. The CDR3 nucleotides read TGCAGCGTTGAAGAAAAGGTTTATATTCGAAAAGGCTACACCTTC.

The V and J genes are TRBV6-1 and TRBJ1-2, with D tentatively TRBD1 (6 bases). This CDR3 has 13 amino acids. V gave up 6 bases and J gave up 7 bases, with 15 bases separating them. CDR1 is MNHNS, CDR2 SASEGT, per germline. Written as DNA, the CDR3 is TGTGCCAGCAGGACAGGTCCGAACGTTGGCTACACCTTC. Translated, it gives CASRTGPNVGYTF.

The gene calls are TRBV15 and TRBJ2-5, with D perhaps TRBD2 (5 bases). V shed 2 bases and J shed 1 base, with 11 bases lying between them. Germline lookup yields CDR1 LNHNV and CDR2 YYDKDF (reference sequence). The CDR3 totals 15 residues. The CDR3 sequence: CATSRMIAPQETQYF. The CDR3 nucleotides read TGTGCCACCAGCAGAATGATAGCGCCCCAAGAGACCCAGTACTTC.

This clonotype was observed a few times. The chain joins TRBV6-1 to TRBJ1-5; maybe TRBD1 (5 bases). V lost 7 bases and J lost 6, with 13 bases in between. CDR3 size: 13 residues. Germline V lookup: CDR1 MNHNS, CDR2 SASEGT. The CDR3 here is CASTLGGVQPQHF. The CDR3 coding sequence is TGTGCCAGCACCCTGGGGGGGGTTCAGCCCCAGCATTTT.

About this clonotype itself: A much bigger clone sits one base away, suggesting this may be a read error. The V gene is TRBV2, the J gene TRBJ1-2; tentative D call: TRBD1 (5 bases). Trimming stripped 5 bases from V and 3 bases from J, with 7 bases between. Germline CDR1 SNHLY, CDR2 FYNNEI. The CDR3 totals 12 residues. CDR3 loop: CASSIGDYGYTF. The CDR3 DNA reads TGTGCCAGCAGTATAGGGGACTATGGCTACACCTTC.

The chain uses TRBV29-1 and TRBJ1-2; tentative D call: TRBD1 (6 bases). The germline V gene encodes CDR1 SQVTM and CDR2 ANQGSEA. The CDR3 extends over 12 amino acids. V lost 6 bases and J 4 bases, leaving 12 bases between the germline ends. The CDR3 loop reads CSVRQESYGYTF. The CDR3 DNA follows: TGCAGCGTAAGACAGGAGTCCTATGGCTACACCTTC.

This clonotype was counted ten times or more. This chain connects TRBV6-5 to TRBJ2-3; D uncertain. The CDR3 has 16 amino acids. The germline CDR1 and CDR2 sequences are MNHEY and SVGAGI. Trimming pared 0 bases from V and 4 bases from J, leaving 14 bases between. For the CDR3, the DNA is TGTGCCAGCAGTTACTCAGGGCTATTTGAATCAGATACGCAGTATTTT. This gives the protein CASSYSGLFESDTQYF.

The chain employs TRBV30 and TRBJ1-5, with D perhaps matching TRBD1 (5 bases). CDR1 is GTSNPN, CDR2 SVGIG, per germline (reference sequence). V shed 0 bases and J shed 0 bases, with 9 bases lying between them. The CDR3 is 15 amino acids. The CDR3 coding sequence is TGTGCCTGGAGTGTTCGGGGGACTAGCAATCAGCCCCAGCATTTT. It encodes CAWSVRGTSNQPQHF.

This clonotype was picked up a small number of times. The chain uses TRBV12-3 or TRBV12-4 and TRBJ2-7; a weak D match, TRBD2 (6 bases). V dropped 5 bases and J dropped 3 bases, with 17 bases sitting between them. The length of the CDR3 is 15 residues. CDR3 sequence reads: CASSPPGEPVYEQYF. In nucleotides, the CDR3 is TGTGCCAGCAGTCCCCCGGGAGAGCCCGTCTACGAGCAGTACTTC.

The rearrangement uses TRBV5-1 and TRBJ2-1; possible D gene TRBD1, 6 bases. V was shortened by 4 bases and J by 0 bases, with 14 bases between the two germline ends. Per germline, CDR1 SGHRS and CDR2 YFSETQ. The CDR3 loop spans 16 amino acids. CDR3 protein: CASSVGTLSSYNEQFF. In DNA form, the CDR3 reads TGCGCCAGCAGCGTGGGGACACTTAGCTCCTACAATGAGCAGTTCTTC.

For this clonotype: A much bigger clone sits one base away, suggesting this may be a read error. The chain's CDR3 is CASSSTGWEQYF. The CDR3 DNA reads as TGTGCCAGCAGTTCGACAGGGTGGGAGCAGTACTTC. The chain recombines TRBV27 with TRBJ2-7, with TRBD1 identical over 7 bases. Germline CDR1 is MNHEY and CDR2 is SMNVEV (reference sequence). The CDR3 consists of 12 residues. V lost 4 bases, J lost 7 bases, and 4 bases stayed unmatched.

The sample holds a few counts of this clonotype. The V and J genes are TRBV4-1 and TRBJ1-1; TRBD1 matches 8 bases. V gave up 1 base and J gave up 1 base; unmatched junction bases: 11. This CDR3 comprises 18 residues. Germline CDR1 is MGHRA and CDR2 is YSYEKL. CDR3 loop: CASSQGWGPQGGNTEAFF. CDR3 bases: TGCGCCAGCAGCCAAGGTTGGGGCCCACAGGGGGGGAACACTGAAGCTTTCTTT.

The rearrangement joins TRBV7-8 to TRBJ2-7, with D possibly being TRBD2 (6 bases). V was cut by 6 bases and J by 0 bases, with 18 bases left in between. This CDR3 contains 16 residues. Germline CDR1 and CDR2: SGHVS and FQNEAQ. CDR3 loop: CASSPRRDFSSYEQYF. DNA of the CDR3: TGTGCCAGCAGTCCAAGACGGGACTTTAGCTCCTACGAGCAGTACTTC.

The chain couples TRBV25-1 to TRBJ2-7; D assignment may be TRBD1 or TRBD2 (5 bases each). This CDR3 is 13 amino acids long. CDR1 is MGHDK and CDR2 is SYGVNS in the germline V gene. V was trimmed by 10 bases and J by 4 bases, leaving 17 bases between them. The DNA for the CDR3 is TGTGCCACCAGGGACGTTATGGGGTACGAGCAGTACTTC. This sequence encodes CATRDVMGYEQYF.

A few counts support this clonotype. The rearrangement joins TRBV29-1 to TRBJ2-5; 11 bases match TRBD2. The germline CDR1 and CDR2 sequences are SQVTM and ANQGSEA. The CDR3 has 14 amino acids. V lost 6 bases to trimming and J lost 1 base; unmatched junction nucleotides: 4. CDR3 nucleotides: TGCAGCGTCGATAGCGGGAGGGCCCAAGAGACCCAGTACTTC. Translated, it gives CSVDSGRAQETQYF.